This TCR beta chain is from a study of regulatory T cells in long-lasting Graves disease. TCR beta libraries were built with iRepertoire HTBI primers and Arm-PCR of CDR3 regions. TCRdb re-derived calls from the multiplex PCR reads in MiXCR, one entry per CDR3 protein. Of 650,000 to 850,000 distinct CDR3 sequences listed, approximately 29% are singletons. This clonotype was recorded at least ten times. The germline CDR1 and CDR2 sequences are SNHLY and FYNNEI. The CDR3 runs 15 residues. The V and J ends lost 6 bases and 3 bases respectively, with 14 bases between them. Time point described: persistent/refractory GD, antithyroid drugs over 5 years with positive TRAb. PBMC-derived RNA was used for the TCR library.

The genes are TRBV2 and TRBJ1-4; D unresolved. This receptor was obtained from a female donor with Graves disease. Sequencing used peripheral blood mononuclear cells (PBMCs), obtained when the disease was refractory, from a patient treated with antithyroid drugs. This CDR3 is CASSLDPFSNEKLFF. The CDR3, as DNA: TGTGCCAGCAGCCTTGACCCCTTCTCTAATGAAAAACTGTTTTTT. Full variable domain (missing parts from reference TRBV2 and TRBJ1-4): EPEVTQTPSHQVTQMGQEVILRCVPISNHLYFYWYRQILGQKVEFLVSFYNNEISEKSEIFDDQFSVERPDGSNFTLKIRSTKLEDSAMYFCASSLDPFSNEKLFFGSGTQLSVL.